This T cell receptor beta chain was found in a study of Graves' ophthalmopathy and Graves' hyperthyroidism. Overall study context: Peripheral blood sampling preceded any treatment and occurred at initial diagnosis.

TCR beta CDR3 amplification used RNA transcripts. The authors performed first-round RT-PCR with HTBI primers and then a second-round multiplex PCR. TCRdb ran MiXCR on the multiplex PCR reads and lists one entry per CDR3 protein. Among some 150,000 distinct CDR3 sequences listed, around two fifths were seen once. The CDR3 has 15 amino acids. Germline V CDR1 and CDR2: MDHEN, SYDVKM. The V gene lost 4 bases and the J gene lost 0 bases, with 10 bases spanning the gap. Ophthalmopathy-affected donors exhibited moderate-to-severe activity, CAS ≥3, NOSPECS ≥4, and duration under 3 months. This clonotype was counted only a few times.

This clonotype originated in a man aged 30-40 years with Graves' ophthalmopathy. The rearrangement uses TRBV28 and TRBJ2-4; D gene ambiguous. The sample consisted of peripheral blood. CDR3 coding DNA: TGTGCCAGCAGTTCAGGAGAACTAGCCAAAAACATTCAGTACTTC. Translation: CASSSGELAKNIQYF.